These 29 T cell receptor beta chains originate from one sample sequenced in a study of T cell repertoires in cytomegalovirus infection. TCRdb fed the reads into MiXCR, producing one record per CDR3 protein. The sample lists hundreds of thousands of distinct CDR3 sequences, about 33% occurring once. The specimen was PBMCs. The source is a human donor in good health (CMV status not recorded). Some clones in this sample may be carry-over from other donors' samples.

The chain recombines TRBV11-2 with TRBJ1-1; D uncertain. This CDR3 has 15 residues. Germline assignment: CDR1 SGHAT and CDR2 FQNNGV. Trimming removed 5 bases from V and 1 base from J, with 14 bases in between. In nucleotides, the CDR3 is TGTGCCAGCAGCGCCTCCGGTACCCAGAACACTGAAGCTTTCTTT. Translation gives CASSASGTQNTEAFF.

The chain uses TRBV10-3 and TRBJ1-5; TRBD1 might be the D (6 bases). The CDR3 has 13 amino acids. CDR1 and CDR2 (germline): ENHRY, SYGVKD. V lost 6 bases, J lost 3 bases, and 9 bases lay in between. In nucleotides, the CDR3 is TGTGCCATCAGGGCAGGGGACAATCAGCCCCAGCATTTT. Its protein is CAIRAGDNQPQHF.

This clonotype was recorded a few times. The chain carries TRBV11-2 and TRBJ2-7; D is possibly TRBD2 (5 bases). This CDR3 comprises 17 residues. From germline, CDR1 is SGHAT and CDR2 FQNNGV. Trimming left V 2 bases short and J 6 bases short, with 23 bases between. CDR3 loop: CASSLPLANGIPGEQYF. CDR3 DNA: TGTGCCAGCAGCTTACCGCTGGCCAACGGGATCCCGGGCGAGCAGTACTTC.

The chain couples TRBV24-1 to TRBJ1-5; no firm D call. Germline lookup yields CDR1 KGHDR and CDR2 SFDVKD. The CDR3 has 14 amino acids. The V end lost 0 bases, the J end lost 3 bases, and 5 bases lay between the germline ends. The CDR3 nucleotides read TGTGCCACCAGTGATTTGTTCACCAATCAGCCCCAGCATTTT. It translates to CATSDLFTNQPQHF.

Note on this clonotype: Germline and junction disagree at one end, which may indicate a read error. The genes are TRBV7-8 and TRBJ2-7; D remains unclear. CDR1 is SGHVS, CDR2 FQNEAQ, per germline. The CDR3 spans 13 residues. The DNA of the CDR3 is TGTGCCTGCAGCTTCTCAGTCTCCTACGAGCAGTACTTC. This translates into CACSFSVSYEQYF. Filled out from reference TRBV7-8 and TRBJ2-7, the complete variable domain reads GAGVSQSPRYKVAKRGQDVALRCDPISGHVSLFWYQQALGQGPEFLTYFQNEAQLDKSGLPSDRFFAERPEGSVSTLKIQRTQQEDSAVYLCACSFSVSYEQYFGPGTRLTVT.

The V and J genes are TRBV6-1 and TRBJ1-6, with a possible D match to TRBD1 (5 bases). Germline CDR1 and CDR2: MNHNS and SASEGT. CDR3 size: 14 residues. The ends were cut back, 4 bases at V and 5 bases at J, with 9 bases in the middle. CDR3 residues: CASSGGTDNSPLHF. The CDR3 DNA sequence: TGTGCCAGCAGTGGCGGGACGGATAATTCACCCCTCCACTTT.

This clonotype has more than one count but fewer than ten. The rearrangement joins TRBV2 to TRBJ1-5; D gene ambiguous. CDR1 and CDR2 from the germline V gene are SNHLY and FYNNEI. Trimming left V 2 bases short and J 5 bases short, with 13 bases between. The CDR3 covers 15 residues. This chain's CDR3 is CASSESGQAYQPQHF. The CDR3 coding sequence is TGTGCCAGCAGTGAAAGTGGCCAGGCATATCAGCCCCAGCATTTT.

The chain recombines TRBV5-5 with TRBJ2-7; 9 bases line up with TRBD1. Per the germline V gene, CDR1 is SGHKS and CDR2 is YYEKEE (reference sequence). CDR3 size: 15 residues. V shed 3 bases and J 4 bases; nucleotides not matched to a gene: 8. The CDR3 here is CASSSRTGVGYEQYF. For the CDR3, the DNA is TGTGCCAGCAGCTCTCGGACAGGGGTTGGGTACGAGCAGTACTTC.

This clonotype has just a few counts. The chain carries TRBV3-1 and TRBJ2-5; D uncertain. The germline V gene has CDR1 LGHDT and CDR2 YNNKEL (reference sequence). The CDR3 spans 17 residues. V was cut by 0 bases and J by 5 bases, with 19 bases left in between. The CDR3 region is CASSQEGPGLAFETQYF. Here the CDR3 DNA reads TGTGCCAGCAGCCAAGAAGGTCCAGGCTTGGCGTTTGAGACCCAGTACTTC.

This clonotype was seen ten or more times. The V call is TRBV7-8, the J call TRBJ1-4; 8 positions match TRBD1. V dropped 6 bases and J dropped 2; count of bases not matched to a gene: 8. Germline assignment: CDR1 SGHVS and CDR2 FQNEAQ. The CDR3 has 16 amino acids. The CDR3 nucleotides read TGTGCCAGCAGGAGACAGGGGAGGGCGACTAATGAAAAACTGTTTTTT. Its protein product is CASRRQGRATNEKLFF.

The sample holds a few counts of this clonotype. The rearrangement joins TRBV29-1 to TRBJ1-1, with D tentatively TRBD1 (5 bases). Looked up from germline, CDR1 is SQVTM and CDR2 is ANQGSEA. The length of the CDR3 is 14 residues. V lost 2 bases and J lost 7, with 17 bases in between. The CDR3 protein is CSVEFRGVGSEAFF. CDR3 in DNA: TGCAGCGTTGAATTTAGGGGCGTCGGTAGTGAAGCTTTCTTT.

This clonotype was counted once. One junction end does not reproduce the germline sequence, and a read error may be involved. The V and J genes are TRBV13 and TRBJ2-7; D is unclear. Germline-derived CDR1 and CDR2 are PRHDT and FYEKMQ (reference sequence). This CDR3 comprises 16 residues. The CDR3 DNA reads TGCGCCAGCAGCGCGGCCAGACCCTCAGCAGACAACGAGCAGTACTTC. The encoded protein is CASSAARPSADNEQYF. Together with reference TRBV13 and TRBJ2-7, the CDR3 gives the full variable domain: AAGVIQSPRHLIKEKRETATLKCYPIPRHDTVYWYQQGPGQDPQFLISFYEKMQSDKGSIPDRFSAQQFSDYHSELNMSSLELGDSALYFCASSAARPSADNEQYFGPGTRLTVT.

The chain employs TRBV6-1 and TRBJ1-6; no clear D. This CDR3 has 15 amino acids. V lost 8 bases, J lost 5 bases, and 16 bases lay in between. Germline V gene sequence: CDR1 MNHNS, CDR2 SASEGT. The CDR3 nucleotides read TGTGCCAGCCGCCCCGTAAGTCGTGATAATTCACCCCTCCACTTT. Protein: CASRPVSRDNSPLHF.

The chain is built from TRBV11-2 and TRBJ1-1; 8 bases align to TRBD1. V lost 3 bases, J lost 3 bases, and 3 bases stayed unmatched. This CDR3 contains 14 residues. The germline gives CDR1 SGHAT, CDR2 FQNNGV. The CDR3 DNA reads as TGTGCCAGCAGCTTCGGGACAGGATACACTGAAGCTTTCTTT. Its translation: CASSFGTGYTEAFF.

This clonotype has a single count. A read error may account for a junction end that differs from germline. This rearrangement joins TRBV6-8 to TRBJ1-2, with TRBD1 as a possible D gene (5 bases). CDR1 and CDR2 from the germline V gene are MNHGY and SAAAGT. The CDR3 has 15 residues. The CDR3 is CVSSARTTANYGYTF. Here the CDR3 DNA reads TGTGTCAGCAGTGCTAGGACAACAGCTAACTATGGCTACACCTTC.

This clonotype was observed a single time. The gene calls are TRBV2 and TRBJ1-6; tentatively, D is TRBD1 (6 bases). V lost 3 bases and J lost 16, with 19 bases in between. CDR3 length equals 14 residues. Germline CDR1 is SNHLY and CDR2 is FYNNEI. This CDR3 reads CASSDGAREGQLHF. The CDR3 bases are TGTGCCAGCAGTGATGGGGCGCGAGAGGGACAACTCCACTTT.

This clonotype has at least ten counts. The chain joins TRBV7-9 to TRBJ2-5; no clear D gene. Between the trimmed V and J ends, which lost 1 base and 5 bases, there was a span of 8 bases. In germline, CDR1 is SEHNR, CDR2 FQNEAQ (reference sequence). This CDR3 is built from 13 residues. The CDR3 region is CASSLGAGETQYF. The CDR3 DNA reads TGTGCCAGCAGCTTAGGGGCTGGGGAGACCCAGTACTTC. The entire variable domain, with the rest obtained from reference TRBV7-9 and TRBJ2-5, is as follows: DTGVSQNPRHKITKRGQNVTFRCDPISEHNRLYWYRQTLGQGPEFLTYFQNEAQLEKSRLLSDRFSAERPKGSFSTLEIQRTEQGDSAMYLCASSLGAGETQYFGPGTRLLVL.

The V call is TRBV5-8, the J call TRBJ2-1; 7 bases are shared with TRBD1. V shed 6 bases, J shed 3 bases, and the junction held 6 bases outside the gene matches. The CDR3 is 14 residues long. In germline, CDR1 is SGHTS, CDR2 YDEGEE. The CDR3 DNA sequence: TGTGCCAGCAACAGACAGGGATTCTACAATGAGCAGTTCTTC. Translated, it gives CASNRQGFYNEQFF.

The J gene is TRBJ2-1, the V gene TRBV29-1; TRBD2 is a possible D gene (6 bases). The CDR3 consists of 15 residues. V was cut by 7 bases and J by 0 bases, with 16 bases left in between. The germline V gene has CDR1 SQVTM and CDR2 ANQGSEA. This CDR3 reads CSASPGGRSYNEQFF. Here the CDR3 DNA reads TGCAGCGCCTCCCCCGGGGGACGCTCCTACAATGAGCAGTTCTTC.

This sequence joins TRBV7-9 and TRBJ2-7, with D possibly matching TRBD1 (5 bases). The CDR3 totals 16 residues. In germline, CDR1 is SEHNR, CDR2 FQNEAQ (reference sequence). The V gene lost 5 bases and the J gene lost 1 base, with 18 bases spanning the gap. CDR3 coding DNA: TGTGCCAGCAGCAGTCCTCCCCCACAGGATTCCTACGAGCAGTACTTC. Its translation is CASSSPPPQDSYEQYF.

In this sample, this clonotype turned up many times. J is TRBJ1-5 and V is TRBV10-2, with no clear D. The CDR3 totals 14 residues. Germline lookup yields CDR1 WSHSY and CDR2 SAAADI. V was clipped by 1 base and J by 2 bases, with 6 bases between them. CDR3 protein: CASSEWSGNQPQHF. The CDR3 DNA is TGCGCCAGCAGTGAGTGGAGTGGCAATCAGCCCCAGCATTTT.

This clonotype was seen a few times. J is TRBJ2-5 and V is TRBV12-3 or TRBV12-4, with 9 positions matching TRBD2. The CDR3 covers 15 residues. Trimming removed 7 bases from V and 2 bases from J; junction bases left unmatched: 8. Here the CDR3 reads CASKPSGGTQETQYF. Written as DNA, the CDR3 is TGTGCCAGCAAGCCAAGCGGGGGGACACAAGAGACCCAGTACTTC.

This clonotype was detected a few times. The genes are TRBV5-6 and TRBJ1-1, with D perhaps TRBD1 (6 bases). CDR1 is SGHDT and CDR2 is YYEEEE in the germline V gene. CDR3 length equals 12 residues. The V gene lost 3 bases and the J gene lost 8 bases, with 11 bases spanning the gap. The CDR3 spells CASSWGGREAFF. The CDR3 region has the DNA TGTGCCAGCAGCTGGGGGGGCCGGGAAGCTTTCTTT.

The J gene is TRBJ1-2, the V gene TRBV15, with 11 bases lining up with TRBD1. CDR1 LNHNV and CDR2 YYDKDF come from the germline V gene (reference sequence). The CDR3 contains 14 residues. The V segment lost 4 bases and the J segment 4 bases; nucleotides outside the gene matches: 2. The CDR3 loop is CATSKDRGPYGYTF. The DNA of the CDR3 is TGTGCCACCAGCAAGGACAGGGGGCCCTATGGCTACACCTTC.

With regard to this clonotype: At one boundary the junction diverges from the germline segment, which might be a read error. The V and J genes are TRBV7-9 and TRBJ1-1, with 10 bases lining up with TRBD1. Germline lookup yields CDR1 SEHNR and CDR2 FQNEAQ (reference sequence). The CDR3 is made up of 15 amino acids. The CDR3 DNA reads TGTTCCAGCAGCCCGGGACAGGGGTGGAACACTGAAGCTTTCTTT. Amino acids: CSSSPGQGWNTEAFF. Supplemented by reference TRBV7-9 and TRBJ1-1, the full variable domain reads DTGVSQNPRHKITKRGQNVTFRCDPISEHNRLYWYRQTLGQGPEFLTYFQNEAQLEKSRLLSDRFSAERPKGSFSTLEIQRTEQGDSAMYLCSSSPGQGWNTEAFFGQGTRLTVV.

This chain links TRBV2 with TRBJ2-6, with D perhaps matching TRBD1 (6 bases). Between the trimmed V and J ends, which lost 7 bases and 0 bases, there was a span of 13 bases. The length of the CDR3 is 16 residues. CDR1 is SNHLY, CDR2 FYNNEI, per germline. CDR3 nucleotides: TGTGCCAGCATCCAGGACAGATTCTCTGGGGCCAACGTCCTGACTTTC. It specifies CASIQDRFSGANVLTF.

This clonotype came up a few times. This rearrangement joins TRBV12-3 or TRBV12-4 to TRBJ2-1, with 11 bases matching TRBD2. J gave up 9 bases and V 5 bases, and 9 bases lay outside the gene matches. This CDR3 comprises 15 residues. This chain's CDR3 is CASSPRSGGASEQFF. CDR3 bases: TGTGCCAGCAGTCCCCGTAGCGGGGGGGCCAGTGAGCAGTTCTTC.

This clonotype was found a few times. The chain links TRBV6-6 to TRBJ2-7; TRBD1 matches at 9 bases. Trimming took 5 bases from V and 0 from J; bases not matched to a gene: 2. This CDR3 region has 14 residues. Germline V CDR1 and CDR2: MNHNY, SVGAGI (reference sequence). DNA for the CDR3: TGTGCCAGCAGTCTACAGGGGGCCTCCTACGAGCAGTACTTC. As protein: CASSLQGASYEQYF.

The J gene is TRBJ1-1, the V gene TRBV11-2; D unclear. The CDR3 has 14 residues. Trimming stripped 3 bases from V and 0 bases from J, with 8 bases between. Germline CDR1 SGHAT, CDR2 FQNNGV. CDR3 sequence reads: CASSFRTVNTEAFF. The CDR3, as DNA: TGTGCCAGCAGCTTTAGGACGGTGAACACTGAAGCTTTCTTT.